One sample yielded the 5 T cell receptor beta chains listed below, sequenced in a study of cytomegalovirus exposure and HLA in healthy donors. The PCR used 60 Vbeta and 13 Jbeta primers. TCRdb's table, derived via immunoSEQ multiplex PCR, lists solely in-frame clones and lacks some. The data contain 100,000 to 150,000 clones, around three quarters of them singletons. Sequenced material: PBMCs. Receptors originate from a female donor in good health and CMV-seronegative.

This sequence joins TRBV5-6 and TRBJ1-2; tentative D call: TRBD1 (5 bases). V lost 3 bases and J lost 4, with 19 bases in between. The CDR3 sequence is 16 residues long. The V gene's germline CDR1 is SGHDT and CDR2 YYEEEE. CDR3 protein: CASSSGGREGSYGYTF. Here the CDR3 DNA reads TGTGCCAGCAGCTCCGGGGGTAGGGAGGGAAGCTATGGCTACACCTTC.

The chain carries TRBV30 and TRBJ2-3; 9 bases match TRBD1. Looked up from germline, CDR1 is GTSNPN and CDR2 is SVGIG (reference sequence). V shed 4 bases and J 8 bases; nucleotides not matched to a gene: 4. CDR3 size: 12 residues. CDR3 nucleotides: TGTGCCTGGACACAGGGGGCAGGTACGCAGTATTTT. It specifies CAWTQGAGTQYF.

This chain links TRBV28 with TRBJ2-3, with TRBD1 identical over 9 bases. The J segment lost 3 bases and the V segment lost 6 bases, leaving 10 bases of the junction unmatched. The germline V gene has CDR1 MDHEN and CDR2 SYDVKM. The CDR3 loop spans 16 amino acids. The CDR3 loop is CASSSGTGLRTDTQYF. DNA of the CDR3: TGTGCCAGCAGCTCTGGGACAGGGCTTAGGACAGATACGCAGTATTTT.

V and J are TRBV29-1 and TRBJ1-1, with D maybe TRBD1 (6 bases). Deletions cut 6 bases from V and 5 bases from J, with 13 bases between. This CDR3 comprises 12 residues. Germline CDR1 and CDR2: SQVTM and ANQGSEA. CDR3 nucleotide sequence: TGCAGCGTCGTTAAGGGGGTTACTGAAGCTTTCTTT. Amino acid sequence: CSVVKGVTEAFF. Complete variable domain (other parts from reference TRBV29-1 and TRBJ1-1): SAVISQKPSRDICQRGTSLTIQCQVDSQVTMMFWYRQQPGQSLTLIATANQGSEATYESGFVIDKFPISRPNLTFSTLTVSNMSPEDSSIYLCSVVKGVTEAFFGQGTRLTVV.

The gene calls are TRBV5-1 and TRBJ2-6; D is unresolved. The CDR3 is 16 residues long. Trimming cost V 0 bases and J 1 base, with 8 bases left between them. Germline CDR1 and CDR2: SGHRS and YFSETQ. The CDR3 coding sequence is TGCGCCAGCAGCTTGGACCGGAGATCTGGGGCCAACGTCCTGACTTTC. It is translated as CASSLDRRSGANVLTF.